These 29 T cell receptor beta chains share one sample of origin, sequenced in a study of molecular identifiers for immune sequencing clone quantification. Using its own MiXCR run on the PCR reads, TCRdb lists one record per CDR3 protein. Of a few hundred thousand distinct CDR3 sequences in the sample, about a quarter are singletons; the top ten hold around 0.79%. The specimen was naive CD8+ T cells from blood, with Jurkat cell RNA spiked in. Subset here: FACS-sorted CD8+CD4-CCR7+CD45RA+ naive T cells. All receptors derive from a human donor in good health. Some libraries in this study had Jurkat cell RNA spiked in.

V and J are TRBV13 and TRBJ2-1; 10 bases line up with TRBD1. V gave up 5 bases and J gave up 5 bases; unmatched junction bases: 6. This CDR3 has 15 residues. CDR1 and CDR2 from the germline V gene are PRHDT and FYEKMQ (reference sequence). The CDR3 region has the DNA TGTGCCAGCAGCACCGACAGGGGGCAGGACAATGAGCAGTTCTTC. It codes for CASSTDRGQDNEQFF.

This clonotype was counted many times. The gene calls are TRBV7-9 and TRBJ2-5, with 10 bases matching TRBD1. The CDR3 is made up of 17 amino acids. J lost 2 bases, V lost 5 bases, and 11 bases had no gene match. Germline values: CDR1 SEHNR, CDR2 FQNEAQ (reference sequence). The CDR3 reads CASSPNYDRGLQETQYF. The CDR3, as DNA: TGTGCCAGCAGCCCCAACTATGACAGGGGGCTGCAAGAGACCCAGTACTTC.

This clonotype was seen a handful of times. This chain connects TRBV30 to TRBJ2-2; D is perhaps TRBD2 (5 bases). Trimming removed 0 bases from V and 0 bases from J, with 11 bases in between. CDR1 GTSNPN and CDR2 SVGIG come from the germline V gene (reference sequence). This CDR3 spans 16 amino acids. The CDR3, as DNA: TGTGCCTGGAGTGTAAGTGTAGCGCCGAACACCGGGGAGCTGTTTTTT. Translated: CAWSVSVAPNTGELFF.

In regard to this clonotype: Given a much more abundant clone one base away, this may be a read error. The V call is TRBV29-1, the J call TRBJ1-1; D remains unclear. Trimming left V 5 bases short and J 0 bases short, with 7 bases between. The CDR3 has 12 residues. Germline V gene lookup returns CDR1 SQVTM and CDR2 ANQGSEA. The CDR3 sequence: CSVHRVNTEAFF. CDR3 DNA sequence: TGCAGCGTTCACAGAGTGAACACTGAAGCTTTCTTT.

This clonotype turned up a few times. CDR3 sequence: CATRSGGEQFF. For the CDR3, the DNA is TGTGCCACCAGGTCCGGAGGTGAGCAGTTCTTC. V is TRBV24-1 and J is TRBJ2-1; maybe TRBD2 (5 bases). CDR1 is KGHDR, CDR2 SFDVKD, per germline. V lost 7 bases and J 9 bases, leaving 9 bases between the germline ends. The CDR3 totals 11 residues.

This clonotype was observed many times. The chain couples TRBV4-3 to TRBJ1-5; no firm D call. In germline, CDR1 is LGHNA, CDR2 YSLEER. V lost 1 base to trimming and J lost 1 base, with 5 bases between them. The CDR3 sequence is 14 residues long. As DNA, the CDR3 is TGCGCCAGCAGCCAAGTTCGGAGCAATCAGCCCCAGCATTTT. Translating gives CASSQVRSNQPQHF.

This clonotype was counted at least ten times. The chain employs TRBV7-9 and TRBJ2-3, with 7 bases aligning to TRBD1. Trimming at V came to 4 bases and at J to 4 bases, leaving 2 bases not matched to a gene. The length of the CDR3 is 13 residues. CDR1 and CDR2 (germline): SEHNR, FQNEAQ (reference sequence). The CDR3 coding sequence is TGTGCCAGCAGCTGGGACAGCCCAGATACGCAGTATTTT. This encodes CASSWDSPDTQYF.

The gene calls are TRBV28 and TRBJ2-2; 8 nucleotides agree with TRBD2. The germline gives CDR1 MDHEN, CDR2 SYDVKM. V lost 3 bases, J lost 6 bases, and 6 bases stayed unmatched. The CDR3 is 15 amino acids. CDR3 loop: CASSFPGGASGELFF. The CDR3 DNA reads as TGTGCCAGCAGTTTCCCGGGAGGGGCGTCCGGGGAGCTGTTTTTT.

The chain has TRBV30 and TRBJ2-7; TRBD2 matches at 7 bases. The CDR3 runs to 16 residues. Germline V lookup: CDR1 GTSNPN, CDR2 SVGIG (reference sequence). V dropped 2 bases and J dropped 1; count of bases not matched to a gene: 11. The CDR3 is CAWSPFGAGISYEQYF. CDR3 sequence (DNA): TGTGCCTGGAGTCCCTTTGGAGCGGGGATATCCTACGAGCAGTACTTC.

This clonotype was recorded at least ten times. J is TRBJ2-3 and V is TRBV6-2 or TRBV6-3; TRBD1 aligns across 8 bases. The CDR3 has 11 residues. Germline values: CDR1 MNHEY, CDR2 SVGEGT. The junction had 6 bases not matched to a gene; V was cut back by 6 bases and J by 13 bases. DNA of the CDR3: TGTGCCAGCAGCCGACAGGGGACGGAGTATTTT. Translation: CASSRQGTEYF.

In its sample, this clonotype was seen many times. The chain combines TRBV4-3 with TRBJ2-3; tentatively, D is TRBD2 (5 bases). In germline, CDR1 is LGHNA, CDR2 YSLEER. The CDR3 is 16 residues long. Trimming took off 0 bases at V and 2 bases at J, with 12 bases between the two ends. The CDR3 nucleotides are TGCGCCAGCAGCCAAGATCAACCTAGCCCCACAGATACGCAGTATTTT. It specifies CASSQDQPSPTDTQYF.

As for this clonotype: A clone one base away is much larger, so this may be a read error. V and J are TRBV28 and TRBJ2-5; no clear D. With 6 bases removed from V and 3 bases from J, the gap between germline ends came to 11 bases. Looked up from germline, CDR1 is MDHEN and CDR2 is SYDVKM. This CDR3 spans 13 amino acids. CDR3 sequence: CASRWMPKETQYF. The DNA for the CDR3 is TGTGCCAGCAGATGGATGCCGAAAGAGACCCAGTACTTC.

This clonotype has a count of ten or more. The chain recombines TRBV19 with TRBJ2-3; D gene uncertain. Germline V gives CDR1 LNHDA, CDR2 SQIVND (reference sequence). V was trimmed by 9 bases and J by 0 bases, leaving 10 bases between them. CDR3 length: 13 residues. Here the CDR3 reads CASSTTSTDTQYF. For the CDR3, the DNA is TGTGCCAGCAGCACCACTAGCACAGATACGCAGTATTTT.

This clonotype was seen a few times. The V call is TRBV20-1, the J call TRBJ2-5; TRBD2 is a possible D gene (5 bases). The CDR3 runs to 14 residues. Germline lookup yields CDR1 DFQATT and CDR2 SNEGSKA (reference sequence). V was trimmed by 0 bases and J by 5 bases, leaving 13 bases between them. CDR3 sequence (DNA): TGCAGTGCTAGAGATCTAAGAACGGGGGAGACCCAGTACTTC. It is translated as CSARDLRTGETQYF.

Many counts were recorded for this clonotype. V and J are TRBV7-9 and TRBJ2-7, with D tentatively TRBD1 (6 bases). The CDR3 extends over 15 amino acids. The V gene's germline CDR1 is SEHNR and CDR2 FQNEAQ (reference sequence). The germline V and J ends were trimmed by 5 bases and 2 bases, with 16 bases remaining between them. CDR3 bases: TGTGCCAGCAGCCTGGGGGACACTCACCCCTACGAGCAGTACTTC. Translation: CASSLGDTHPYEQYF.

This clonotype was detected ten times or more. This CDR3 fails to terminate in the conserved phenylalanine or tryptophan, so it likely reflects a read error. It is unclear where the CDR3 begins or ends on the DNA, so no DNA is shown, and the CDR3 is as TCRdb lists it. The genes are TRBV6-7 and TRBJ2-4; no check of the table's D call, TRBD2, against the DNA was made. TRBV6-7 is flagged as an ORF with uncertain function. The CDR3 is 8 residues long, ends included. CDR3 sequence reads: CASNGLSV.

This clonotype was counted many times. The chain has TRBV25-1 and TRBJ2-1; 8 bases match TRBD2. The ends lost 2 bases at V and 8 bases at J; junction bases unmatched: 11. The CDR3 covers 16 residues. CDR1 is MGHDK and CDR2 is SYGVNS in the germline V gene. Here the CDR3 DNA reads TGTGCCAGCAGTGAAAACGTGCGGGGGGCCGGGGATGAGCAGTTCTTC. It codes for CASSENVRGAGDEQFF.

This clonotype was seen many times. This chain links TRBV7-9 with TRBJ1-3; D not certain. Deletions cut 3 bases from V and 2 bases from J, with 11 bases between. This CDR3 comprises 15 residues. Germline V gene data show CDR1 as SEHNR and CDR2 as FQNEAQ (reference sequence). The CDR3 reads CASSFSTGPGNTIYF. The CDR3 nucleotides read TGTGCCAGCAGCTTTTCCACTGGGCCTGGAAACACCATATATTTT.

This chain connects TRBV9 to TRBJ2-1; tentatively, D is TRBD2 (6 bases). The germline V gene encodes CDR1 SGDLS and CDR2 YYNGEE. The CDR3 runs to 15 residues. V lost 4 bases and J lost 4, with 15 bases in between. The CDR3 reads CASSPPPGAYNEQFF. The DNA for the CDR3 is TGTGCCAGCAGCCCCCCCCCGGGAGCTTACAATGAGCAGTTCTTC.

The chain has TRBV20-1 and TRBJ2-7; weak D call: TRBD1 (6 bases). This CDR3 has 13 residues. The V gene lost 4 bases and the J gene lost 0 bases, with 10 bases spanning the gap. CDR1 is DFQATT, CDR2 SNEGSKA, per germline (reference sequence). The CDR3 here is CSAIDRFSYEQYF. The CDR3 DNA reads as TGCAGTGCTATCGACAGGTTCTCCTACGAGCAGTACTTC.

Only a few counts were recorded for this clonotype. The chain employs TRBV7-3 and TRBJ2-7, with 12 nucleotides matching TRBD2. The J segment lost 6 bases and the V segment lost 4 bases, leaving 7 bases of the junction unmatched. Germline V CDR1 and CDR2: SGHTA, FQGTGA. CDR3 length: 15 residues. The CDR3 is CASSSGLAGPVEQYF. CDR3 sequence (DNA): TGTGCCAGCAGCTCGGGACTAGCGGGTCCGGTCGAGCAGTACTTC.

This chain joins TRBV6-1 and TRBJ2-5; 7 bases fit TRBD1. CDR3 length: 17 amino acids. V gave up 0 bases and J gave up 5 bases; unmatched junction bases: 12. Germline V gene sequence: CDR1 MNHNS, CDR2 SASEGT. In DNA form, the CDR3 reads TGTGCCAGCAGTGAAGCCGTACAGGGCCAGGGACAGGAGACCCAGTACTTC. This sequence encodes CASSEAVQGQGQETQYF.

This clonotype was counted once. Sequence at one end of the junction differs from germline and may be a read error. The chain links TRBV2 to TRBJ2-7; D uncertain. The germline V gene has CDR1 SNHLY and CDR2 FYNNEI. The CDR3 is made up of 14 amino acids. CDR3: CASSEGGVSCEQYF. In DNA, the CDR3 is TGTGCCAGCAGTGAAGGTGGGGTATCCTGCGAGCAGTACTTC.

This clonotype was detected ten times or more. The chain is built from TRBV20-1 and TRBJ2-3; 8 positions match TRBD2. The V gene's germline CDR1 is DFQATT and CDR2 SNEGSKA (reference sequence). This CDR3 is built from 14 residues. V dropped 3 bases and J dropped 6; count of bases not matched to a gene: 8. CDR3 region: CSASRGGDGDTQYF. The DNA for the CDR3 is TGCAGTGCTAGTCGGGGGGGGGATGGCGATACGCAGTATTTT.

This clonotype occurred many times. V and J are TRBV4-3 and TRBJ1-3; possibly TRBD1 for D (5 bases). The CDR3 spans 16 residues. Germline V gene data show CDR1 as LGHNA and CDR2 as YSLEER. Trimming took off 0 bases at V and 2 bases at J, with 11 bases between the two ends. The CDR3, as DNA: TGCGCCAGCAGCCAAGATTTCGGGGGAACTGGAAACACCATATATTTT. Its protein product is CASSQDFGGTGNTIYF.

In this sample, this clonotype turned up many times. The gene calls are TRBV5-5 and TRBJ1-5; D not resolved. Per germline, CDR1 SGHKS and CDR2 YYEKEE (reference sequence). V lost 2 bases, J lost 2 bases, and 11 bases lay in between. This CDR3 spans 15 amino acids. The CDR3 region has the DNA TGTGCCAGCAGCTTCGTGGGTCAGGGCAATCAGCCCCAGCATTTT. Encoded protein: CASSFVGQGNQPQHF. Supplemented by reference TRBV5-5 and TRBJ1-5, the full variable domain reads DAGVTQSPTHLIKTRGQQVTLRCSPISGHKSVSWYQQVLGQGPQFIFQYYEKEERGRGNFPDRFSARQFPNYSSELNVNALLLGDSALYLCASSFVGQGNQPQHFGDGTRLSIL.

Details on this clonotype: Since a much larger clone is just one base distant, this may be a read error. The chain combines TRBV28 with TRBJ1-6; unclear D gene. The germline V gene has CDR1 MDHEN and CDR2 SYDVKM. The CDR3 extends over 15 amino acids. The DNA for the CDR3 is TGTGCCAGCACCCTTTTTTCGACACCAAATTCACGCCTCCACTTT. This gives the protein CASTLFSTPNSRLHF.

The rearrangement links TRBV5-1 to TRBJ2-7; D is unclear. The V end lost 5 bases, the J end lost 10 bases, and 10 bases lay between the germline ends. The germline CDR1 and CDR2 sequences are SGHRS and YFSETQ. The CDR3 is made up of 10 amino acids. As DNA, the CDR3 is TGCGCCAGCAGGTCCAGATGTCAGTACTTC. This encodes CASRSRCQYF.

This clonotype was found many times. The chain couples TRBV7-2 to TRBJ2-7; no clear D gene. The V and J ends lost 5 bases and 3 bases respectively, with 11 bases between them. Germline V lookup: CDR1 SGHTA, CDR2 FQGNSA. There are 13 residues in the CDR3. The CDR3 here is CASSPPSHYEQYF. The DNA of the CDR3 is TGTGCCAGCAGCCCACCATCCCACTACGAGCAGTACTTC. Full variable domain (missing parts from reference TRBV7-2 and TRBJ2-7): GAGVSQSPSNKVTEKGKDVELRCDPISGHTALYWYRQSLGQGLEFLIYFQGNSAPDKSGLPSDRFSAERTGGSVSTLTIQRTQQEDSAVYLCASSPPSHYEQYFGPGTRLTVT.